Listed here are 13 T cell receptor beta chains from one sample, sequenced in a study of esophageal squamous cell carcinoma under preoperative chemotherapy. Time point given: before preoperative PTX-NDP chemotherapy. TCRdb re-called the PCR reads through MiXCR, storing one row per CDR3 protein. The sample holds around 29,000 distinct CDR3 sequences, around 50% seen once. Sample collection occurred from a patient given preoperative chemotherapy. The receptors come from a human donor with esophageal squamous cell carcinoma. The donor label of this sample is uncertain.

The V gene is TRBV12-3 or TRBV12-4, the J gene TRBJ2-2; D might be TRBD2 (6 bases). The J call is uncertain, as TRBJ2-3 better fits the DNA end. This CDR3 has 13 residues. Here the CDR3 reads CASSGGRTGAQYF. The CDR3 bases are TGTGCCAGCAGCGGAGGGCGCACCGGGGCGCAGTATTTT.

This clonotype was detected ten times or more. V is TRBV12-5 and J is TRBJ1-2, with D unresolved. V was cut by 3 bases and J by 1 base, with 9 bases left in between. The CDR3 is made up of 14 amino acids. Germline V gene sequence: CDR1 LGHNT, CDR2 FRNRAP. The CDR3 here is CASGFGQINYGYTF. The CDR3 DNA is TGTGCTAGTGGTTTTGGGCAGATTAACTATGGCTACACCTTC. The variable domain in full, completed from reference TRBV12-5 and TRBJ1-2, reads DARVTQTPRHKVTEMGQEVTMRCQPILGHNTVFWYRQTMMQGLELLAYFRNRAPLDDSGMPKDRFSAEMPDATLATLKIQPSEPRDSAVYFCASGFGQINYGYTFGSGTRLTVV.

Judged by abundance, this clonotype is medium-sized (0.01 to 0.1%). This rearrangement joins TRBV7-6 to TRBJ2-2; TRBD1 might be the D (5 bases). The germline V gene encodes CDR1 SGHVS and CDR2 FNYEAQ. Trimming took off 1 base at V and 4 bases at J, with 13 bases between the two ends. This CDR3 has 16 amino acids. The CDR3 protein is CASSLEGKVSTGELFF. CDR3 DNA sequence: TGTGCCAGCAGCTTAGAGGGGAAAGTGAGCACCGGGGAGCTGTTTTTT.

This clonotype is labeled as medium-sized (0.01 to 0.1%). The rearrangement uses TRBV6-5 and TRBJ2-1; TRBD2 matches at 11 bases. The CDR3 has 14 amino acids. Trimming took 9 bases from V and 12 from J; bases not matched to a gene: 13. Germline loops: CDR1 MNHEY, CDR2 SVGAGI. The CDR3 reads CASSRTLAGGRQFF. CDR3 DNA sequence: TGTGCCAGTTCCAGGACCCTAGCGGGGGGTCGGCAGTTCTTC.

The chain has TRBV11-3 and TRBJ2-2, with a tentative D call TRBD2 (7 bases). The end of the DNA fits TRBJ2-3 better, so the J call may be wrong. The CDR3 length is 16 residues. Germline-derived CDR1 and CDR2 are SGHNT and YENEEA. The chain's CDR3 is CASTGFTSVSAGAQYF. CDR3 DNA: TGTGCCAGCACGGGCTTTACTAGCGTGAGTGCAGGGGCGCAGTATTTT.

This clonotype was observed a few times. The rearrangement joins TRBV27 to TRBJ2-5; no clear D gene. Looked up from germline, CDR1 is MNHEY and CDR2 is SMNVEV (reference sequence). The V end was cut by 2 bases, the J end by 3 bases, with 7 bases between. The CDR3 is 13 amino acids. The CDR3 region is CASSLSSKETQYF. The DNA of the CDR3 is TGTGCCAGCAGTTTAAGTTCCAAAGAGACCCAGTACTTC.

At least ten counts were recorded for this clonotype. The chain employs TRBV12-3 or TRBV12-4 and TRBJ2-1, with D maybe TRBD1 (6 bases). The length of the CDR3 is 12 residues. The ends were cut back, 7 bases at V and 10 bases at J, with 14 bases in the middle. The chain's CDR3 is CASTEQGYEQFF. The CDR3, as DNA: TGTGCCAGCACAGAACAGGGCTACGAGCAGTTCTTC.

Note on this clonotype: Relative to the germline gene, one junction end is altered; a read error may explain this. The chain combines TRBV27 with TRBJ2-3; D not resolved. From germline, CDR1 is MNHEY and CDR2 SMNVEV (reference sequence). This CDR3 has 14 amino acids. Written as DNA, the CDR3 is TGTGCCAGCAGTTTGTGGTCGAGCACAGATATGCAGTATTTC. Translated, it gives CASSLWSSTDMQYF.

Only a few counts were recorded for this clonotype. V gene TRBV7-3 combines with J gene TRBJ2-5, with a possible D match to TRBD2 (5 bases). This CDR3 is 17 amino acids long. Per germline, CDR1 SGHTA and CDR2 FQGTGA. The V and J ends lost 3 bases and 10 bases respectively, with 27 bases between them. The CDR3: CASSFIPAGGNQKIQYF. DNA of the CDR3: TGTGCCAGCAGCTTCATACCGGCGGGCGGTAACCAAAAGATCCAGTACTTC.

The CDR3 loop is CASGGGGAKDIQYF. CDR3 nucleotides: TGTGCCAGCGGGGGGGGCGGGGCGAAAGATATTCAGTACTTC. The chain uses TRBV7-2 and TRBJ2-4, with a weak D call TRBD2 (7 bases). CDR3 length: 14 residues. The germline CDR1 and CDR2 sequences are SGHTA and FQGNSA. Trimming stripped 8 bases from V and 10 bases from J, with 21 bases between.

This chain connects TRBV4-1 to TRBJ1-2, with 8 bases fitting TRBD1. With 0 bases clipped from V and 2 bases from J, the junction kept 2 bases outside the gene matches. From germline, CDR1 is MGHRA and CDR2 YSYEKL. CDR3 length: 15 amino acids. The CDR3 DNA is TGCGCCAGCAGCCAAGAGGGACAGGTCAACTATGGCTACACCTTC. This codes for CASSQEGQVNYGYTF.

For this clonotype: Because the CDR3 is missing its conserved closing phenylalanine or tryptophan, this is likely a read error. The limits of the CDR3 on the DNA are not certain, so only TCRdb's listed CDR3 is given. The chain employs TRBV7-6 and TRBJ2-5. The CDR3 comprises 11 residues, both ends counted. Germline CDR1 is SGHVS and CDR2 is FNYEAQ. The CDR3 region is CASSHQETRFS.

This clonotype was recorded a few times. J is TRBJ2-4 and V is TRBV12-3 or TRBV12-4, with D possibly called TRBD1 or TRBD2 (6 bases each). This CDR3 region has 14 residues. In DNA form, the CDR3 reads TGTGCGGGGACCGGGGGCGGGGCCAAAGAGATTCAGTACTTC. It translates to CAGTGGGAKEIQYF.